The clone carrying this TCR beta chain has at least ten counts. Its antigen remains unidentified. It was by quantitative 5'-RACE with molecular barcodes that TCR beta libraries were made. MiXCR, applied by TCRdb to the 5' RACE reads, yields one record per CDR3 protein. The table shows some 240,000 distinct CDR3 sequences, with approximately 7.4% occurring only once. These data come from a study of CD8 T cells in ankylosing spondylitis. The germline gives CDR1 SGHAT, CDR2 FQNNGV. The CDR3 runs 16 residues. V was pared by 3 bases and J by 0 bases, with 5 bases of the junction left unmatched. Overall study results and limits: In ankylosing spondylitis blood, a motif of seven to nine highly homologous TCR beta variants appeared characteristic.

This clonotype was sampled from a male donor with ankylosing spondylitis. The gene calls are TRBV11-2 and TRBJ1-5; 7 bases are a match to TRBD1. Sequencing was done on a sample of blood, either unsorted or a sorted T cell fraction (not recorded which). CDR3 loop: CASSLTGTDSNQPQHF. CDR3 DNA sequence: TGTGCCAGCAGCTTGACCGGGACAGATAGCAATCAGCCCCAGCATTTT. The full variable domain, with the rest looked up from reference TRBV11-2 and TRBJ1-5, is EAGVAQSPRYKIIEKRQSVAFWCNPISGHATLYWYQQILGQGPKLLIQFQNNGVVDDSQLPKDRFSAERLKGVDSTLKIQPAKLEDSAVYLCASSLTGTDSNQPQHFGDGTRLSIL.